These 27 T cell receptor beta chains share one sample of origin, sequenced in a study of response to subunit inactivated influenza vaccine. MiXCR, run by TCRdb on the RT-PCR reads, gives a single entry per CDR3 protein. The sample consists of 550,000 to 650,000 distinct CDR3 sequences, 10% to 15% of them appearing once. The material sequenced was PBMCs from blood, taken on the day of vaccination. These receptor sequences come from a man aged 45-65 years who received an inactivated influenza vaccine.

V and J are TRBV7-9 and TRBJ2-3; maybe TRBD1 (6 bases). Germline CDR1 is SEHNR and CDR2 is FQNEAQ (reference sequence). Trimming cost V 6 bases and J 3 bases, with 19 bases left between them. There are 16 residues in the CDR3. As DNA, the CDR3 is TGTGCCAGCAGTTCCCTGCTGACAGGTGTAACAGATACGCAGTATTTT. Amino acids: CASSSLLTGVTDTQYF.

Only a few counts were recorded for this clonotype. The rearrangement uses TRBV27 and TRBJ1-1; D is unclear. CDR3 size: 14 residues. The germline V and J ends were trimmed by 2 bases and 1 base, with 8 bases remaining between them. Germline assignment: CDR1 MNHEY and CDR2 SMNVEV (reference sequence). The CDR3 sequence is CASSLRHPNTEAFF. The CDR3 DNA follows: TGTGCCAGCAGTTTACGACATCCGAACACTGAAGCTTTCTTT.

V is TRBV6-2 or TRBV6-3 and J is TRBJ1-6; 12 bases align to TRBD1. The trim removed 6 bases at V and 10 bases at J, leaving 7 bases unmatched. Germline values: CDR1 MNHEY, CDR2 SVGEGT. There are 15 residues in the CDR3. DNA of the CDR3: TGTGCCAGCAGACTACCGGGACAGGGGGCCTCACCCCTCCACTTT. It codes for CASRLPGQGASPLHF.

This chain joins TRBV25-1 and TRBJ1-5, with a tentative D call TRBD1 (5 bases). This CDR3 has 14 amino acids. Trimming pared 2 bases from V and 5 bases from J, leaving 10 bases between. Germline-derived CDR1 and CDR2 are MGHDK and SYGVNS. The CDR3 spells CASSEGQVDQPQHF. The CDR3 nucleotides read TGTGCCAGCAGTGAAGGACAAGTCGATCAGCCCCAGCATTTT.

This clonotype occurred a few times. CDR3 sequence (DNA): TGTGCCAGCAAGGTGGCGGTAATCTCCTACGAGCAGTACTTC. Residues: CASKVAVISYEQYF. The chain carries TRBV6-2 or TRBV6-3 and TRBJ2-7; no firm D call. Trimming stripped 7 bases from V and 0 bases from J, with 13 bases between. In germline, CDR1 is MNHEY, CDR2 SVGEGT. The CDR3 has 14 residues.

This chain joins TRBV12-3 or TRBV12-4 and TRBJ1-5; D not resolved. With 3 bases removed from V and 1 base from J, the gap between germline ends came to 10 bases. The CDR3 consists of 15 residues. The CDR3 DNA reads as TGTGCCAGCAGTTTGTCTGGGGTGAGCAATCAGCCCCAGCATTTT. Translation gives CASSLSGVSNQPQHF.

This chain links TRBV12-3 or TRBV12-4 with TRBJ2-1; TRBD2 might be the D (6 bases). CDR3 length: 13 amino acids. V lost 4 bases and J 7 bases, leaving 11 bases between the germline ends. The DNA of the CDR3 is TGTGCCAGCAGTTCCCGGGGGTTGAATGAGCAGTTCTTC. This codes for CASSSRGLNEQFF.

The chain joins TRBV6-1 to TRBJ2-2; TRBD1 might be the D (5 bases). Germline V gives CDR1 MNHNS, CDR2 SASEGT. This CDR3 is 14 amino acids long. V dropped 2 bases and J dropped 6 bases, with 10 bases sitting between them. As DNA, the CDR3 is TGTGCCAGCAGTGAAAACAGGAGCCCCGGGGAGCTGTTTTTT. Translation: CASSENRSPGELFF.

The V call is TRBV5-1, the J call TRBJ2-3; 8 bases agree with TRBD2. Germline trimming cut 1 base from V and 2 bases from J; bases unmatched to any gene: 9. The CDR3 sequence is 17 residues long. Per germline, CDR1 SGHRS and CDR2 YFSETQ. CDR3 in DNA: TGCGCCAGCAGCTTGAGTGTAGCGGGGTCTTTCACAGATACGCAGTATTTT. Translated, it gives CASSLSVAGSFTDTQYF. The whole variable domain, remainder taken from reference TRBV5-1 and TRBJ2-3, is KAGVTQTPRYLIKTRGQQVTLSCSPISGHRSVSWYQQTPGQGLQFLFEYFSETQRNKGNFPGRFSGRQFSNSRSEMNVSTLELGDSALYLCASSLSVAGSFTDTQYFGPGTRLTVL.

This clonotype has only a few counts. V is TRBV27 and J is TRBJ2-1; 13 nucleotides match TRBD2. Germline CDR1 is MNHEY and CDR2 is SMNVEV (reference sequence). The CDR3 sequence is 16 residues long. V was clipped by 4 bases and J by 7 bases; unmatched bases: 7. Here the CDR3 reads CASSYLLAGGGNEQFF. The CDR3 nucleotides are TGTGCCAGCAGTTACCTACTAGCGGGAGGGGGGAATGAGCAGTTCTTC.

The chain couples TRBV18 to TRBJ2-2; D is uncertain. The length of the CDR3 is 15 residues. Germline V lookup: CDR1 KGHSH, CDR2 LQKENI. V lost 3 bases and J lost 3, with 11 bases in between. This CDR3 is CASSPATEYTGELFF. In nucleotides, the CDR3 is TGTGCCAGCTCACCTGCCACGGAATACACCGGGGAGCTGTTTTTT.

This chain joins TRBV12-3 or TRBV12-4 and TRBJ2-2; D is uncertain. This CDR3 is 12 amino acids long. The V end was cut by 7 bases, the J end by 5 bases, with 8 bases between. This CDR3 reads CASMRETGELFF. CDR3 in DNA: TGTGCCAGCATGAGAGAGACCGGGGAGCTGTTTTTT.

CDR3 DNA: TGTGCCAGCAGCTCCTGGACCGATGAGCAGTTCTTC. It specifies CASSSWTDEQFF. This sequence joins TRBV7-9 and TRBJ2-1, with D uncertain. The CDR3 has 12 amino acids. The germline V and J ends were trimmed by 4 bases and 8 bases, with 9 bases remaining between them. Germline V CDR1 and CDR2: SEHNR, FQNEAQ (reference sequence).

This chain connects TRBV4-2 to TRBJ2-7, with a weak D call TRBD1 (6 bases). This CDR3 contains 13 residues. Trimming removed 1 base at V and 5 bases at J, with 9 bases between. Germline-derived CDR1 and CDR2 are LGHNA and YNFKEQ. DNA for the CDR3: TGTGCCAGCAGCCAAGTCCCAGGGGACGAGCAGTACTTC. Translating it yields CASSQVPGDEQYF.

This clonotype was counted between two and nine times. V and J are TRBV12-3 or TRBV12-4 and TRBJ2-7; TRBD1 is a possible D gene (5 bases). Trimming took off 5 bases at V and 6 bases at J, with 17 bases between the two ends. The length of the CDR3 is 14 residues. The CDR3 bases are TGTGCCAGCAGTCCCGGTTTACAGGTCCCCGAGCAGTACTTC. This encodes CASSPGLQVPEQYF.

This clonotype was detected only a few times. The chain employs TRBV6-1 and TRBJ2-3; 15 bases map to TRBD2. Germline V gene sequence: CDR1 MNHNS, CDR2 SASEGT. This CDR3 has 18 residues. V lost 6 bases to trimming and J lost 0 bases; unmatched junction nucleotides: 7. CDR3 region: CASRKGLAGGRSTDTQYF. The DNA of the CDR3 is TGTGCCAGCAGGAAGGGACTAGCGGGGGGCCGTAGCACAGATACGCAGTATTTT.

This clonotype was detected a few times. The chain is built from TRBV29-1 and TRBJ2-7; tentative D call: TRBD2 (6 bases). Germline CDR1 SQVTM, CDR2 ANQGSEA. This CDR3 region has 13 residues. The V gene lost 2 bases and the J gene lost 2 bases, with 10 bases spanning the gap. CDR3: CSVERAGTYEQYF. CDR3 bases: TGCAGCGTTGAAAGAGCGGGCACCTACGAGCAGTACTTC.

This clonotype showed up just a few times. This sequence joins TRBV10-3 and TRBJ2-2; possibly TRBD1 or TRBD2 for D (5 bases each). CDR1 and CDR2 (germline): ENHRY, SYGVKD. V lost 9 bases to trimming and J lost 0 bases, with 8 bases between them. The CDR3 has 13 residues. The CDR3 sequence is CAMGDANTGELFF. The CDR3 DNA follows: TGTGCCATGGGGGATGCGAACACCGGGGAGCTGTTTTTT.

This clonotype has ten or more counts. This rearrangement joins TRBV10-3 to TRBJ2-1; maybe TRBD1 (6 bases). The V gene lost 2 bases and the J gene lost 5 bases, with 13 bases spanning the gap. Germline V CDR1 and CDR2: ENHRY, SYGVKD. The CDR3 contains 15 residues. CDR3 residues: CAISEVSGVNNEQFF. As DNA, the CDR3 is TGTGCCATCAGTGAGGTTTCAGGGGTGAACAATGAGCAGTTCTTC.

This clonotype was seen only a few times. The chain has TRBV2 and TRBJ2-1; D is ambiguous. The ends were cut back, 2 bases at V and 4 bases at J, with 15 bases in the middle. The CDR3 extends over 16 amino acids. CDR1 is SNHLY and CDR2 is FYNNEI in the germline V gene. The CDR3 DNA is TGTGCCAGCAGTGAAAATCCAGGAGACGGATACAATGAGCAGTTCTTC. This encodes CASSENPGDGYNEQFF.

The chain links TRBV5-5 to TRBJ2-3; 9 bases are shared with TRBD1. This CDR3 has 17 residues. Trimming took 5 bases from V and 0 from J; bases not matched to a gene: 10. The germline gives CDR1 SGHKS, CDR2 YYEKEE (reference sequence). The CDR3 DNA follows: TGTGCCAGCAGGCGAGAAACAGGGGGCGGGAGCACAGATACGCAGTATTTT. Its translation: CASRRETGGGSTDTQYF. Using reference TRBV5-5 and TRBJ2-3 for the parts outside the CDR3, the full variable domain is DAGVTQSPTHLIKTRGQQVTLRCSPISGHKSVSWYQQVLGQGPQFIFQYYEKEERGRGNFPDRFSARQFPNYSSELNVNALLLGDSALYLCASRRETGGGSTDTQYFGPGTRLTVL.

The sample holds many counts of this clonotype. The chain joins TRBV3-1 to TRBJ1-5; D is perhaps TRBD1 (5 bases). Germline lookup yields CDR1 LGHDT and CDR2 YNNKEL (reference sequence). The CDR3 spans 17 residues. V was pared by 0 bases and J by 3 bases, with 15 bases between. The CDR3 DNA follows: TGTGCCAGCAGCCAAGAATTTCGGGGACCGAACAATCAGCCCCAGCATTTT. Its protein product is CASSQEFRGPNNQPQHF. Supplemented by reference TRBV3-1 and TRBJ1-5, the full variable domain reads DTAVSQTPKYLVTQMGNDKSIKCEQNLGHDTMYWYKQDSKKFLKIMFSYNNKELIINETVPNRFSPKSPDKAHLNLHINSLELGDSAVYFCASSQEFRGPNNQPQHFGDGTRLSIL.

This clonotype was observed a handful of times. V usage is TRBV10-3 and J usage is TRBJ2-7, with TRBD2 identical over 8 bases. This CDR3 has 13 amino acids. Losses at the gene ends were 11 bases for V and 0 bases for J; bases not matched to a gene: 6. CDR1 is ENHRY and CDR2 is SYGVKD in the germline V gene. In DNA, the CDR3 is TGTGCCGTCTGGCGGGGGGCCTCCTACGAGCAGTACTTC. This gives the protein CAVWRGASYEQYF.

This sequence joins TRBV4-1 and TRBJ2-3; 13 positions agree with TRBD2. The CDR3 loop spans 17 amino acids. CDR1 is MGHRA and CDR2 is YSYEKL in the germline V gene. Trimming at V came to 2 bases and at J to 8 bases, leaving 10 bases not matched to a gene. The DNA for the CDR3 is TGCGCCAGCAGCCAATCCCCGACTAGCGGGGGGTCGGGTACGCAGTATTTT. Protein product: CASSQSPTSGGSGTQYF.

The rearrangement joins TRBV29-1 to TRBJ2-7; D assignment may be TRBD1 or TRBD2 (5 bases each). Germline-derived CDR1 and CDR2 are SQVTM and ANQGSEA. The CDR3 consists of 16 residues. V lost 0 bases and J lost 0, with 15 bases in between. The CDR3 DNA follows: TGCAGCGTTGAAGACGGCGGTCTTGGGGGCTCCTACGAGCAGTACTTC. It specifies CSVEDGGLGGSYEQYF.

The chain employs TRBV4-3 and TRBJ1-4, with D possibly TRBD1 on 6 matching bases. Trimming removed 0 bases at V and 4 bases at J, with 15 bases between. The CDR3 length is 17 residues. Looked up from germline, CDR1 is LGHNA and CDR2 is YSLEER. Here the CDR3 reads CASSQDYLQGNNEKLFF. The CDR3 coding sequence is TGCGCCAGCAGCCAAGACTATCTACAGGGCAATAATGAAAAACTGTTTTTT.

There are many counts of this clonotype. The V and J genes are TRBV5-1 and TRBJ2-5, with 7 bases identical to TRBD2. J gave up 0 bases and V 4 bases, and 3 bases lay outside the gene matches. The CDR3 is 14 residues long. The germline V gene encodes CDR1 SGHRS and CDR2 YFSETQ. In DNA form, the CDR3 reads TGCGCCAGCAGCGTGGGGACTAACCAAGAGACCCAGTACTTC. It yields the protein CASSVGTNQETQYF.